This T cell receptor (beta chain) was obtained from a study of cytomegalovirus exposure and HLA in healthy donors. Notes on this clone: What it binds is not known.

Trimming at V came to 6 bases and at J to 2 bases, leaving 9 bases not matched to a gene. CDR1 and CDR2 (germline): MDHEN, SYDVKM. This CDR3 is built from 15 residues. It was with 60 Vbeta and 13 Jbeta primers that the PCR ran. Method: immunoSEQ multiplex PCR; TCRdb's copy keeps in-frame clones and lacks some. The sample has about 200,000 clones, more than 60% seen once. General study points: CMV antigen specificity of three CMV-associated chains was confirmed in vitro. A later analysis revealed that TCR association rates differed between HLA loci, peaking at DRB1 and bottoming out at HLA-C.

Sequencing used PBMCs. This rearrangement joins TRBV28 to TRBJ2-5, with 7 positions matching TRBD2. The receptor was derived from a man between 45 and 60 years old in good health and CMV-seronegative. CDR3 in DNA: TGTGCCAGCAGCCTTGCCGGGACTATGCAAGAGACCCAGTACTTC. This codes for CASSLAGTMQETQYF.